This TCR beta chain was profiled in a study of control samples from healthy donors and cancer patients. Germline CDR1 is LNHDA and CDR2 is SQIVND (reference sequence). CDR3 length: 17 amino acids. The V and J ends lost 6 bases and 0 bases, in that order; junction bases with no gene match: 6. Clones were read by immunoSEQ multiplex PCR, and TCRdb kept only the in-frame ones, dropping some. Among 85,000 to 120,000 clones listed, under 95% were seen once. Material: blood. The V and J genes are TRBV19 and TRBJ2-6; TRBD1 matches 9 bases. This clonotype originated in a woman younger than 35 in good health. The CDR3 reads CASRTGQGDSGANVLTF. The CDR3 DNA reads TGTGCCAGTAGGACGGGACAGGGAGACTCTGGGGCCAACGTCCTGACTTTC.